The 2 T cell receptor beta chains reported below all come from one sample, sequenced in a study of CD4 T cells in relation to SARS-CoV-2 and coronaviruses. Their cognate antigens are unknown. CD4+ T cells from unexposed donors were obtained before the COVID-19 pandemic (2011-2018). Isolation of CD4+ T cells took place after about eleven days in culture. Assay used: immunoSEQ multiplex PCR; TCRdb lists only in-frame clones, some missing. This sample has about 31,000 clones, with roughly 70% found just once. The sequenced sample was CD4+ T cells from PBMCs, cultured in vitro. The receptors shown here come from a human donor in good health.

The chain combines TRBV6-5 with TRBJ1-2; 10 nucleotides line up with TRBD1. Per the germline V gene, CDR1 is MNHEY and CDR2 is SVGAGI. V lost 8 bases, J lost 4 bases, and 7 bases stayed unmatched. The CDR3 is 14 amino acids. The CDR3 loop is CASHPGQGSYGYTF. CDR3 in DNA: TGTGCCAGCCATCCGGGACAGGGGAGCTATGGCTACACCTTC.

V usage is TRBV29-1 and J usage is TRBJ2-5; the D gene is possibly TRBD2 (5 bases). CDR1 is SQVTM and CDR2 is ANQGSEA in the germline V gene. The V gene lost 3 bases and the J gene lost 2 bases, with 7 bases spanning the gap. The CDR3 spans 12 residues. CDR3 sequence (DNA): TGCAGCGTTGACACGGGGCAAGAGACCCAGTACTTC. Protein: CSVDTGQETQYF.